This T cell receptor beta chain was captured in a study of PD-L1 blockade in urothelial cancer. Repertoires were generated with immunoSEQ multiplex PCR, while TCRdb's copy carries only in-frame clones and drops some. The profile covers roughly 95,000 clones, with around 86% appearing a single time and about 2% taken by the ten largest. Noted time point: pretreatment peripheral blood. The CDR3 extends over 16 amino acids. J gave up 4 bases and V 4 bases, and 11 bases lay outside the gene matches. CDR1 is SGHRS, CDR2 YFSETQ, per germline. Sample: PBMCs, taken around atezolizumab (anti-PD-L1) treatment. The clonotype was recovered from a man in his 60s with urothelial cancer. The chain employs TRBV5-1 and TRBJ1-1; 9 bases map to TRBD1. CDR3 DNA: TGCGCCAGCAGCCTAGGACAGGGGAGGGTTGCCACTGAAGCTTTCTTT. This gives the protein CASSLGQGRVATEAFF.